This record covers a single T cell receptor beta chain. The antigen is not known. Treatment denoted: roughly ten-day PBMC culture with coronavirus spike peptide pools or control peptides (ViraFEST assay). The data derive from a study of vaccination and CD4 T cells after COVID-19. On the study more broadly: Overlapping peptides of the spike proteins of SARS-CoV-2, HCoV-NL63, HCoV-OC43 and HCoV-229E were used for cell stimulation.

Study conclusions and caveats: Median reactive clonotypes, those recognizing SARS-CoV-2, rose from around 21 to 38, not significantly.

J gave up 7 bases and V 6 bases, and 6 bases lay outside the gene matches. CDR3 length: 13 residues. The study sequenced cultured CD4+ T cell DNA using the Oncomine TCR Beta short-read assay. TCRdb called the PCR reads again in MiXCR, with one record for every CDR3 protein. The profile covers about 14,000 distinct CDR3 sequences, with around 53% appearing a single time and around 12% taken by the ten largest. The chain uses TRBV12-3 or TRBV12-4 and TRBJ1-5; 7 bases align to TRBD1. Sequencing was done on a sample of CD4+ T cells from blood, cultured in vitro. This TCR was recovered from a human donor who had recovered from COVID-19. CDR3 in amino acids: CASSLGTVQPQHF. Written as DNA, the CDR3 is TGTGCCAGCAGCCTCGGGACAGTCCAGCCCCAGCATTTT.